This record concerns one T cell receptor beta chain sequence. Next came a second PCR, run for about 6 to 12 cycles, which used a sample-barcoded 5' primer along with a J-beta primer mix. MiXCR, run by TCRdb on the 5' RACE reads, gives a single entry per CDR3 protein. The repertoire consists of hundreds of thousands of distinct CDR3 sequences, with roughly 25% occurring once and the leading ten covering less than 3.5%. Trimming cost V 4 bases and J 11 bases; bases outside gene matches: 14. The CDR3 length is 16 residues. The V gene's germline CDR1 is SGHRS and CDR2 YFSETQ. The data were taken from a study of blood T cells in healthy people across ages. These sequences were also reported in another study, on T cells of mothers and their children.

The chain couples TRBV5-1 to TRBJ1-4; 10 bases are a match to TRBD1. The receptor's source is a boy between 5 and 17 years old in good health. The sequencing sample was made of blood. Here the CDR3 DNA reads TGCGCCAGCAGCCGCGGGACAGGGGCCAGGGGTGAGAAACTGTTTTTT. The encoded protein is CASSRGTGARGEKLFF.